One sample yielded the 3 T cell receptor beta chains listed below, sequenced in a study of blood T cell repertoires in COVID-19. Method: immunoSEQ multiplex PCR; TCRdb's copy keeps in-frame clones and lacks some. This sample has 250,000 to 300,000 clones; around nine tenths occur once, and the top ten carry approximately 12%. Sequenced material: peripheral blood. The receptors here all came from a woman aged 25 to 39 with COVID-19, enrolled during active disease.

V and J are TRBV5-8 and TRBJ1-2; 8 bases are shared with TRBD1. With V trimmed by 1 base and J by 8 bases, 7 bases remained unmatched. CDR1 and CDR2 from the germline V gene are SGHTS and YDEGEE. This CDR3 is built from 14 residues. This CDR3 reads CASSLRQGAIGYTF. CDR3 coding DNA: TGTGCCAGCAGCTTGAGGCAGGGGGCAATAGGCTACACCTTC.

The CDR3 DNA follows: TGTGCCAGCAGCCAAGGGGGCAGGGGGACTTCACCCCTCCACTTT. It codes for CASSQGGRGTSPLHF. The V and J genes are TRBV14 and TRBJ1-6; 7 bases match TRBD1. Losses at the gene ends were 1 base for V and 9 bases for J; bases not matched to a gene: 6. Germline values: CDR1 SGHDN, CDR2 FVKESK. CDR3 length equals 15 residues.

This sequence joins TRBV5-3 and TRBJ2-7; D not resolved. TRBV5-3 is annotated as an ORF whose role is uncertain. Trimming pared 4 bases from V and 7 bases from J, leaving 12 bases between. The length of the CDR3 is 12 residues. CDR3 sequence: CARSDNLQEQYF. DNA for the CDR3: TGTGCCAGAAGCGACAATCTACAGGAGCAGTACTTC.